This T cell receptor beta chain was observed in a study of OX40 agonist ivuxolimab in advanced cancers. Turning to the study itself: The patients received ivuxolimab by intravenous route every 2 weeks at 0.01 to 10 mg/kg.

CDR1 and CDR2 (germline): KGHSH, LQKENI. Trimming took 1 base from V and 4 from J; bases not matched to a gene: 5. The CDR3 contains 15 residues. Using immunoSEQ multiplex PCR, the repertoire was profiled, and TCRdb retains in-frame clones only, with some absent. The table includes 70,000 to 75,000 clones, roughly 86% detected once. The chain combines TRBV18 with TRBJ1-2; 8 nucleotides line up with TRBD1. The TCR sequence derives from an adult with an advanced solid tumor such as melanoma, head and neck, liver or kidney cancer. This sample comprised CD4+ or CD8+ T cells sorted from blood, obtained in a trial of the OX40 agonist ivuxolimab. CDR3 sequence (DNA): TGTGCCAGCTCACCACAACAGGGGGAGATCTATGGCTACACCTTC. It is translated as CASSPQQGEIYGYTF.